Listed here are 29 T cell receptor beta chains from one sample, sequenced in a study of blood T cell repertoires in COVID-19. Using immunoSEQ multiplex PCR, the repertoire was profiled, and TCRdb retains in-frame clones only, with some absent. Of some 400,000 clones listed, roughly 90% are singletons. Specimen: peripheral blood. The receptors stem from a man between 18 and 29 years old with active or convalescent COVID-19.

This sequence joins TRBV5-1 and TRBJ2-1, with D possibly matching TRBD1 (5 bases). The germline V gene has CDR1 SGHRS and CDR2 YFSETQ. Trimming cost V 0 bases and J 6 bases, with 10 bases left between them. The CDR3 is 14 amino acids. CDR3 loop: CASSLEVTGNEQFF. The CDR3 nucleotides are TGCGCCAGCAGCTTGGAGGTAACAGGCAATGAGCAGTTCTTC.

The V and J genes are TRBV11-2 and TRBJ2-5; D gene uncertain. The germline V gene has CDR1 SGHAT and CDR2 FQNNGV. The CDR3 runs 13 residues. V lost 5 bases, J lost 4 bases, and 11 bases lay in between. DNA of the CDR3: TGTGCCAGCAGCCCCTTGATAGTAGAGACCCAGTACTTC. Translation: CASSPLIVETQYF.

This rearrangement joins TRBV5-1 to TRBJ2-5, with 9 bases identical to TRBD2. CDR1 and CDR2 from the germline V gene are SGHRS and YFSETQ. Trimming at V came to 3 bases and at J to 3 bases, leaving 6 bases not matched to a gene. The length of the CDR3 is 15 residues. The CDR3 DNA is TGCGCCAGCAGCTCCAATCCTAGCGGGAAAGAGACCCAGTACTTC. Protein product: CASSSNPSGKETQYF.

The rearrangement links TRBV4-3 to TRBJ1-4; D not certain. With 1 base removed from V and 7 bases from J, the gap between germline ends came to 7 bases. Germline V CDR1 and CDR2: LGHNA, YSLEER. This CDR3 region has 13 residues. In nucleotides, the CDR3 is TGCGCCAGCAGCCAAGGTTATAGTGAAAAACTGTTTTTT. Protein sequence: CASSQGYSEKLFF.

The count of this clone is one. This chain links TRBV19 with TRBJ2-5, with D possibly TRBD1 on 6 matching bases. The CDR3 is 14 amino acids. Germline CDR1 LNHDA, CDR2 SQIVND (reference sequence). Trimming stripped 11 bases from V and 5 bases from J, with 21 bases between. CDR3 DNA sequence: TGTGCCTCCCAAAAGCCAGGGGCATGGGAGACCCAGTACTTC. This encodes CASQKPGAWETQYF.

The J gene is TRBJ2-1, the V gene TRBV2; a weak D match, TRBD2 (5 bases). V dropped 1 base and J dropped 2 bases, with 6 bases sitting between them. This CDR3 is built from 14 residues. Germline values: CDR1 SNHLY, CDR2 FYNNEI. Written as DNA, the CDR3 is TGTGCCAGCAGTGAAGAGACTACCTACAATGAGCAGTTCTTC. Protein sequence: CASSEETTYNEQFF. Variable domain in full (rest from reference TRBV2 and TRBJ2-1): EPEVTQTPSHQVTQMGQEVILRCVPISNHLYFYWYRQILGQKVEFLVSFYNNEISEKSEIFDDQFSVERPDGSNFTLKIRSTKLEDSAMYFCASSEETTYNEQFFGPGTRLTVL.

V gene TRBV19 combines with J gene TRBJ2-3; D perhaps matches TRBD1 (6 bases). The V gene's germline CDR1 is LNHDA and CDR2 SQIVND (reference sequence). This CDR3 is built from 13 residues. The V and J ends lost 3 bases and 6 bases respectively, with 10 bases between them. CDR3 sequence (DNA): TGTGCCAGTAGTATCCGGGACATTGATACGCAGTATTTT. This sequence encodes CASSIRDIDTQYF.

The J gene is TRBJ1-2, the V gene TRBV7-3; no clear D gene. Germline V gene data show CDR1 as SGHTA and CDR2 as FQGTGA. Trimming stripped 8 bases from V and 0 bases from J, with 4 bases between. The CDR3 spans 11 residues. Here the CDR3 reads CASSANYGYTF. CDR3 DNA sequence: TGTGCCAGCTCCGCTAACTATGGCTACACCTTC. Supplemented by reference TRBV7-3 and TRBJ1-2, the full variable domain reads GAGVSQTPSNKVTEKGKYVELRCDPISGHTALYWYRQSLGQGPEFLIYFQGTGAADDSGLPNDRFFAVRPEGSVSTLKIQRTERGDSAVYLCASSANYGYTFGSGTRLTVV.

The chain recombines TRBV19 with TRBJ2-4; TRBD2 is a possible D gene (6 bases). Deletions cut 4 bases from V and 0 bases from J, with 10 bases between. This CDR3 is 15 amino acids long. Germline V gene sequence: CDR1 LNHDA, CDR2 SQIVND (reference sequence). Here the CDR3 reads CASSKAGSAKNIQYF. The CDR3 DNA reads as TGTGCCAGTAGTAAAGCGGGTTCAGCCAAAAACATTCAGTACTTC.

The chain joins TRBV9 to TRBJ1-3; D is ambiguous. V lost 4 bases and J lost 3, with 11 bases in between. CDR3 length: 14 residues. CDR1 SGDLS and CDR2 YYNGEE come from the germline V gene. The CDR3 here is CASSLQGDGNTIYF. CDR3 in DNA: TGTGCCAGCAGCCTCCAAGGAGATGGAAACACCATATATTTT.

The chain is built from TRBV28 and TRBJ2-2, with TRBD1 identical over 8 bases. CDR1 is MDHEN and CDR2 is SYDVKM in the germline V gene. This CDR3 is built from 15 residues. Unmatched junction bases numbered 6, after V lost 4 bases and J lost 5 bases. DNA for the CDR3: TGTGCCAGCAGTTCGGGACAGGTGGGGACCGGGGAGCTGTTTTTT. Translation gives CASSSGQVGTGELFF.

This CDR3 is CASSELAGEVNEQFF. Written as DNA, the CDR3 is TGTGCCAGCAGTGAGTTAGCGGGGGAAGTTAATGAGCAGTTCTTC. The chain links TRBV6-4 to TRBJ2-1; 9 bases align to TRBD2. V was clipped by 3 bases and J by 7 bases; unmatched bases: 7. Germline CDR1 is MRHNA and CDR2 is SNTAGT. The CDR3 runs 15 residues.

The chain employs TRBV6-1 and TRBJ1-4; 7 bases align to TRBD1. From germline, CDR1 is MNHNS and CDR2 SASEGT. Germline trimming cut 4 bases from V and 2 bases from J; bases unmatched to any gene: 7. The CDR3 is 16 residues long. CDR3 in amino acids: CASSGTGVRTNEKLFF. Written as DNA, the CDR3 is TGTGCCAGCAGTGGAACAGGGGTCCGGACTAATGAAAAACTGTTTTTT.

The chain couples TRBV5-1 to TRBJ1-2; TRBD1 agrees at 7 bases. V gave up 0 bases and J gave up 3 bases; unmatched junction bases: 5. The CDR3 consists of 15 residues. Germline V lookup: CDR1 SGHRS, CDR2 YFSETQ. The CDR3 protein is CASSLVHGTDYGYTF. The CDR3 DNA reads as TGCGCCAGCAGCTTGGTCCACGGGACAGACTATGGCTACACCTTC.

The chain uses TRBV27 and TRBJ2-7; D might be TRBD2 (5 bases). The CDR3 is 14 residues long. V was trimmed by 5 bases and J by 6 bases, leaving 17 bases between them. The germline CDR1 and CDR2 sequences are MNHEY and SMNVEV (reference sequence). In DNA, the CDR3 is TGTGCCAGCAGTCCAAAGCGGACCACTACCGAGCAGTACTTC. Its protein is CASSPKRTTTEQYF.

The chain has TRBV28 and TRBJ2-5; 7 nucleotides agree with TRBD1. The CDR3 consists of 17 residues. In germline, CDR1 is MDHEN, CDR2 SYDVKM. J gave up 0 bases and V 4 bases, and 11 bases lay outside the gene matches. For the CDR3, the DNA is TGTGCCAGCAGTTACCCAGACAGGGAATGGGACCAAGAGACCCAGTACTTC. The encoded protein is CASSYPDREWDQETQYF.

The J gene is TRBJ2-7, the V gene TRBV24-1; tentatively, D is TRBD1 (6 bases). This CDR3 spans 13 amino acids. Trimming stripped 0 bases from V and 7 bases from J, with 9 bases between. From germline, CDR1 is KGHDR and CDR2 SFDVKD. CDR3: CATSDLWGREQYF. Here the CDR3 DNA reads TGTGCCACCAGTGATTTGTGGGGGCGGGAGCAGTACTTC.

The chain combines TRBV28 with TRBJ1-1, with 9 bases matching TRBD1. Germline CDR1 is MDHEN and CDR2 is SYDVKM. The CDR3 loop spans 13 amino acids. The V segment lost 7 bases and the J segment 7 bases; nucleotides outside the gene matches: 7. The CDR3 DNA reads as TGTGCCAGCACTTTTGGGGACAGGGTTGAAGCTTTCTTT. Translation gives CASTFGDRVEAFF.

This clone has only one observation. The chain joins TRBV7-9 to TRBJ2-5; no clear D. Deletions cut 4 bases from V and 5 bases from J, with 8 bases between. Germline V gene data show CDR1 as SEHNR and CDR2 as FQNEAQ (reference sequence). CDR3 length equals 12 residues. This CDR3 reads CASSSTHETQYF. CDR3 DNA sequence: TGTGCCAGCAGCTCTACCCATGAGACCCAGTACTTC.

The chain uses TRBV24-1 and TRBJ2-1, with a weak D call TRBD1 (6 bases). The V gene lost 7 bases and the J gene lost 8 bases, with 17 bases spanning the gap. This CDR3 is built from 14 residues. CDR1 and CDR2 from the germline V gene are KGHDR and SFDVKD. The chain's CDR3 is CATRGTSKGDEQFF. The CDR3 DNA is TGTGCCACCAGAGGGACATCCAAGGGGGATGAGCAGTTCTTC.

CDR3 sequence: CASSEDSYTEAFF. The CDR3 DNA reads TGTGCCAGCAGTGAAGACAGTTACACTGAAGCTTTCTTT. The chain combines TRBV25-1 with TRBJ1-1; D perhaps matches TRBD1 (5 bases). There are 13 residues in the CDR3. Deletions cut 2 bases from V and 3 bases from J, with 7 bases between. From germline, CDR1 is MGHDK and CDR2 SYGVNS.

The chain carries TRBV19 and TRBJ2-7; 7 bases match TRBD2. Germline V CDR1 and CDR2: LNHDA, SQIVND (reference sequence). After removal of 3 bases from V and 4 bases from J, the junction contained 9 bases not matched to a gene. The CDR3 sequence is 15 residues long. The CDR3 DNA is TGTGCCAGTAGTATCTGGGCTAGCGGAGAATACGAGCAGTACTTC. Translation gives CASSIWASGEYEQYF.

The rearrangement uses TRBV19 and TRBJ1-1, with 7 bases aligning to TRBD1. With V trimmed by 4 bases and J by 1 base, 6 bases remained unmatched. Germline V gene sequence: CDR1 LNHDA, CDR2 SQIVND (reference sequence). The CDR3 covers 15 residues. CDR3 in DNA: TGTGCCAGTAGTAGACGGACAGGAGGGAACACTGAAGCTTTCTTT. Translating it yields CASSRRTGGNTEAFF.

This clone was seen just once. The rearrangement uses TRBV24-1 and TRBJ2-7, with 9 bases that match TRBD2. V shed 0 bases, J shed 4 bases, and the junction held 3 bases outside the gene matches. Germline V CDR1 and CDR2: KGHDR, SFDVKD. This CDR3 spans 15 amino acids. In DNA, the CDR3 is TGTGCCACCAGTGATTTGTCTAGCGGGAAATACGAGCAGTACTTC. Its protein is CATSDLSSGKYEQYF.

This chain links TRBV3-1 (or the pseudogene TRBV3-2) with TRBJ1-2, with D hard to call. Per the germline V gene, CDR1 is LGHDT and CDR2 is YNNKEL (reference sequence). V lost 1 base, J lost 10 bases, and 7 bases lay in between. This CDR3 comprises 11 residues. CDR3 nucleotide sequence: TGTGCCAGCAGCCAAGGAGGGCCCTACACCTTC. Translated, it gives CASSQGGPYTF.

This chain joins TRBV19 and TRBJ1-1; no firm D call. Germline V lookup: CDR1 LNHDA, CDR2 SQIVND (reference sequence). Trimming left V 3 bases short and J 3 bases short, with 17 bases between. The CDR3 has 16 amino acids. CDR3 nucleotide sequence: TGTGCCAGTAGTATCCGAGGGAAGGGTGTCGACACTGAAGCTTTCTTT. This sequence encodes CASSIRGKGVDTEAFF.

This chain links TRBV9 with TRBJ2-7; TRBD2 agrees at 7 bases. Per the germline V gene, CDR1 is SGDLS and CDR2 is YYNGEE. The CDR3 loop spans 15 amino acids. Trimming at V came to 3 bases and at J to 3 bases, leaving 9 bases not matched to a gene. CDR3 amino acids: CASSAGGFPIYEQYF. The CDR3, as DNA: TGTGCCAGCAGCGCCGGGGGGTTCCCCATCTACGAGCAGTACTTC.

By sample share, this clone is medium-sized. The chain has TRBV30 and TRBJ1-6; tentatively, D is TRBD1 (6 bases). V dropped 4 bases and J dropped 1 base, with 11 bases sitting between them. CDR3 length: 15 residues. Germline CDR1 is GTSNPN and CDR2 is SVGIG (reference sequence). The CDR3 DNA reads TGTGCCTGGACCAGGGGTAGTTCCTATAATTCACCCCTCCACTTT. Amino acids: CAWTRGSSYNSPLHF.

This clone was seen a handful of times. The chain recombines TRBV28 with TRBJ2-7; 7 bases are a match to TRBD1. The CDR3 has 16 residues. The J segment lost 3 bases and the V segment lost 5 bases, leaving 13 bases of the junction unmatched. The germline CDR1 and CDR2 sequences are MDHEN and SYDVKM. Written as DNA, the CDR3 is TGTGCCAGCAGTCCCCTAGGGCAGGGGGTTAACTACGAGCAGTACTTC. Residues: CASSPLGQGVNYEQYF. Complete variable domain (other parts from reference TRBV28 and TRBJ2-7): DVKVTQSSRYLVKRTGEKVFLECVQDMDHENMFWYRQDPGLGLRLIYFSYDVKMKEKGDIPEGYSVSREKKERFSLILESASTNQTSMYLCASSPLGQGVNYEQYFGPGTRLTVT.